This is a list of T cell receptor beta chains from one sample in a study of early T cells in non-severe SARS-CoV-2 infection. TCRdb reanalysed the 5' RACE reads using MiXCR and keeps one entry per CDR3 protein. The sample holds about 76,000 distinct CDR3 sequences, around a sixth seen once. Sequencing was performed on whole blood. The receptors were sampled from an adult who was a healthcare worker with PCR-confirmed SARS-CoV-2 infection or an uninfected control (not recorded which). Each CDR3 is given with its conserved first and last residue. Fields, in order: J gene, clone size, V gene, D gene, CDR3 DNA, CDR3 protein. A D gene is named only where the DNA matches it firmly. Clone size is not always given. Where it is, it says once, few, many or a class for expanded clones.

TRBJ2-1 few TRBV9 - TGTGCCAGCAGCGCTAGCGTCGGGTACAATGAGCAGTTCTTC CASSASVGYNEQFF
TRBJ1-4 - TRBV7-9 - TGTGCCAGCAGTCTGGTAATTTCTAATGAAAAACTGTTTTTT CASSLVISNEKLFF
TRBJ2-1 many TRBV6-2/TRBV6-3 TRBD2 TGTGCCAGCAGTCCCGGGGGGAGTAACAATGAGCAGTTCTTC CASSPGGSNNEQFF
TRBJ1-5 - TRBV28 - TGTGCCAGCAGCATCGGGACAAGGTATCAGCCCCAGCATTTT CASSIGTRYQPQHF
TRBJ2-7 - TRBV3-1 TRBD1 TGTGCCAGCAGCGGACGGGACAGGGGCTACGAGCAGTACTTC CASSGRDRGYEQYF
TRBJ2-1 once TRBV18 - TGTGCCAGCTCACCAGCTGGACAGCACTCCTACAATGAGCAGTTCTTC CASSPAGQHSYNEQFF
TRBJ2-7 - TRBV20-1 TRBD2 TGCAGTGCTAGTAACGTTGCGGGAGTTGCCGAGCAGTACTTC CSASNVAGVAEQYF
TRBJ2-2 few TRBV19 TRBD2 TGTGCCAGTAAACGACTAGCGGGAGAAGGGGAGCTGTTTTTT CASKRLAGEGELFF
TRBJ1-6 few TRBV7-9 - TGTGCCAGCAGCTTTGGCAGCTCCTATAATTCACCCCTCCACTTT CASSFGSSYNSPLHF
TRBJ2-1 - TRBV6-2/TRBV6-3 - TGTGCCAGCAGTTACCGGACCCGCATAGCTCGCAATGAGCAGTTCTTC CASSYRTRIARNEQFF
TRBJ1-2 few TRBV24-1 - TGTGCCACCAGCCCACCGGCCCCACGGGGGCGCGATGGGTATGGCTACACCTTC CATSPPAPRGRDGYGYTF
TRBJ1-4 few TRBV6-6 - TGTGCCAGCAGCGGGGAAAAACTGTTTTTT CASSGEKLFF
TRBJ2-7 - TRBV4-1 TRBD2 TGCGCCAGCAGCCAAGATCGGGGGGAGAGCTACGAGCAGTACTTC CASSQDRGESYEQYF
TRBJ2-5 many TRBV5-1 - TGCGCCAGCAGCTTAAAGGCAGAAGAGACCCAGTACTTC CASSLKAEETQYF
TRBJ2-5 - TRBV7-6 - TGTGCCAGCAGCTTACCCAGAGGGTGGCCGAGTATTAATGGAGAGACCCAGTACTTC CASSLPRGWPSINGETQYF
TRBJ2-6 - TRBV7-3 - TGTGCCAGCAGCTTAGACAGCTCTGGGGCCAACGTCCTGACTTTC CASSLDSSGANVLTF
TRBJ1-5 - TRBV19 TRBD1 TGTGCCAGTAGTCCCCACCGGGGACAGTCTAATCAGCTCCAGCATTTT CASSPHRGQSNQLQHF
TRBJ2-5 - TRBV11-2 - TGTGCCAGCAGAGTACAGGGAATAGAGACCCAGTACTTC CASRVQGIETQYF
TRBJ1-3 few TRBV5-4 - TGTGCCAGCAGCCTTTTGGCCGGGAACACCATATATTTT CASSLLAGNTIYF
TRBJ2-7 few TRBV7-8 - TGTGCCAGCAGCTTACTTGAAAGCCCCGGGCCCTACGAGCAGTACTTC CASSLLESPGPYEQYF
TRBJ2-6 many TRBV20-1 - TGCAGTGCTCTCCCGTCCGGGGCCAACGTCCTGACTTTC CSALPSGANVLTF
TRBJ2-1 few TRBV19 - TGTGCCAGTAGTATAGGGACGACCACCTACAATGAGCAGTTCTTC CASSIGTTTYNEQFF
TRBJ1-2 few TRBV4-1 - TGCGCCAGCAGCCAAGATGGAATTAGGGGCTACACCTTC CASSQDGIRGYTF
TRBJ2-5 - TRBV24-1 TRBD1 TGTGCCACCAGTGGGCAGGACAGGGAATTCGAGACCCAGTACTTC CATSGQDREFETQYF
TRBJ2-2 - TRBV10-2 - TGCGCCAGCAGCAGGGTAACCGGGGAGCTGTTTTTT CASSRVTGELFF
TRBJ1-5 - TRBV7-6 - TGTGCCAGCAGCTTAGCGGACACATCGAGAAATCAGCCCCAGCATTTT CASSLADTSRNQPQHF
TRBJ1-2 few TRBV28 TRBD1 TGTGCTACTATCACAGGGGGCCGTGGCTACACCTTC CATITGGRGYTF
TRBJ2-7 few TRBV27 TRBD1 TGTGCCAGCAGTTTTACAGGGGCGGACTACGAGCAGTACTTC CASSFTGADYEQYF
TRBJ1-2 few TRBV11-2 - TGTGCCAGCAGCTTAGAGCCCGGGGGGCGCAATACCTATGGCTACACCTTC CASSLEPGGRNTYGYTF
TRBJ1-2 once TRBV4-3 - TGCGCCAGCAGCCCAGAAGGGCATGGCTATGGCTACACCTTC CASSPEGHGYGYTF
TRBJ2-2 few TRBV18 - TGTGCCAGCTCACCCTCCGCAGGGGCGAACACCGGGGAGCTGTTTTTT CASSPSAGANTGELFF
TRBJ2-1 - TRBV27 - TGTGCCAGCAGTTCGCCGGCCCAGCCTCTGGAGCAGTTCTTC CASSSPAQPLEQFF
TRBJ2-3 - TRBV7-9 TRBD2 TGTGCCAGTAAGCGGGGGCCCGGAGATACGCAGTATTTT CASKRGPGDTQYF
TRBJ1-6 - TRBV3-1 - TGTGCCAGCAGCCGGGACCCCCGGGATAATTCACCCCTCCACTTT CASSRDPRDNSPLHF
TRBJ2-7 - TRBV6-1 - TGTGCCAGCAGTTCGGGCCATTACTCCTACGAGCAGTACTTC CASSSGHYSYEQYF
TRBJ2-1 - TRBV6-1 TRBD2 TGTGCCAGCAGTGATTTAGCTAGCGGGGGCCACGAGCAGTTCTTC CASSDLASGGHEQFF
TRBJ2-6 many TRBV9 TRBD1 TGTGCCAGCAGCGGCGGACAGGGTATCTCTGGGGCCAACGTCCTGACTTTC CASSGGQGISGANVLTF
TRBJ2-3 - TRBV11-2 - TGTGCCAGCAGACCCACAGGGCGCACAGATACGCAGTATTTT CASRPTGRTDTQYF
TRBJ1-5 many TRBV4-1 - TGCGCCAGCAGCCAAGTCACGACGGCGAGCAATCAGCCCCAGCATTTT CASSQVTTASNQPQHF
TRBJ2-3 - TRBV6-1 TRBD2 TGTGCCAGCAGGCTAGCGGGAAAGACAGATACGCAGTATTTT CASRLAGKTDTQYF
TRBJ2-1 many TRBV5-5 TRBD2 TGTGCCAGCAGCCTTCGCTACCGACTAGCGGGGTTCAATGAGCAGTTCTTC CASSLRYRLAGFNEQFF
TRBJ1-1 - TRBV4-2 - TGTGCCAGCAGCCAGGGACAATCAATGAACACTGAAGCTTTCTTT CASSQGQSMNTEAFF
TRBJ1-1 - TRBV29-1 - TGCAGCGCCTGGGAAGGGGTAAATACTGAAGCTTTCTTT CSAWEGVNTEAFF
TRBJ2-5 - TRBV14 - TGTGCCAGCAGCCAATTCCTAGAGGCGAGAGAGACCCAGTACTTC CASSQFLEARETQYF
TRBJ2-1 - TRBV18 TRBD2 TGTGCCAGCTCACGGGGGGTAGCGGGAGGCTCCCTCACCTACAATGAGCAGTTCTTC CASSRGVAGGSLTYNEQFF
TRBJ2-1 - TRBV20-1 - TGCAGTGCCACCGGGAGACTCTACAATGAGCAGTTCTTC CSATGRLYNEQFF
TRBJ1-2 - TRBV12-3/TRBV12-4 - TGTGCCAGCAGTTCACCACAGGTTCCATACGGCTACACCTTC CASSSPQVPYGYTF
TRBJ1-2 - TRBV28 - TGTGCCAGCAAAAGGGGCGCATGGGGCTACACCTTC CASKRGAWGYTF
TRBJ2-7 - TRBV7-2 - TGTGCCAGCAGCTATACTAGGACCCTCTACGAGCAGTACTTC CASSYTRTLYEQYF
TRBJ2-1 few TRBV4-2 - TGTGCCAGCAGCCAAGGGGGAGGTGGGGTAGCCGCGGGACCGATGGGCAATGAGCAGTTCTTC CASSQGGGGVAAGPMGNEQFF
TRBJ2-3 few TRBV15 TRBD2 TGTGCCACCAGCCCGCCGGGACTAGCGGAGCCCCCAGATACGCAGTATTTT CATSPPGLAEPPDTQYF
TRBJ2-1 - TRBV21-1 - TGTGCCAGCAGCAAAGGGCGCGGGACTAGGGCCTACAATGAGCAGTTCTTC CASSKGRGTRAYNEQFF
TRBJ2-7 - TRBV7-9 - TGTGCCAGCAGGTCCGACGGAAGCTCCTACGAGCAGTACTTC CASRSDGSSYEQYF
TRBJ2-1 few TRBV7-6 - TGTGCCAGCAGCTTCTTGGGGGAACGTGAGCAGTTCTTC CASSFLGEREQFF
TRBJ2-3 - TRBV20-1 TRBD1 TGCAGTGCTAGCCGCAAAAACAGGGGATGGTCGACAGATACGCAGTATTTT CSASRKNRGWSTDTQYF
TRBJ2-1 - TRBV12-3/TRBV12-4 TRBD2 TGTGCCAGCAGTTTCGTTAGCGGGAGGGCAGACAATGAGCAGTTCTTC CASSFVSGRADNEQFF
TRBJ2-1 - TRBV4-1 TRBD1 TGCGCCAGCAGCCAAGAGACAGGGAATCTCAATGAGCAGTTCTTC CASSQETGNLNEQFF
TRBJ2-5 - TRBV20-1 - TGCAGTGCTAGACGGACGGCACAAGAGACCCAGTACTTC CSARRTAQETQYF
TRBJ1-3 many TRBV28 - TGTGCCAGCAGTTTACTGAACTCTGGAAACACCATATATTTT CASSLLNSGNTIYF